This T cell receptor (beta chain) was captured by sequencing in a study of shared clonotypes between healthy human individuals. Healthy HIV-negative adults without recent acute infections or vaccinations served as donors. Splitting of each subset's genomic DNA was done evenly across several immunoSEQ plates. This table comes from immunoSEQ multiplex PCR, and its TCRdb copy is limited to in-frame clones, with some not included. The sample carries under 550,000 clones, 90% to 97% recorded once. The V gene's germline CDR1 is DFQATT and CDR2 SNEGSKA (reference sequence). V lost 7 bases and J 4 bases, leaving 10 bases between the germline ends. The CDR3 spans 11 residues.

The V gene is TRBV20-1, the J gene TRBJ1-2, with D unclear. Sequenced: naive CD4+ T cells sorted from blood. Subset denoted: CD45RA+ positively selected. The TCR sequence derives from a woman aged 25 to 45 in good health. The DNA of the CDR3 is TGCAGTGTGTTGGTTCCCTATGGCTACACCTTC. Translated: CSVLVPYGYTF.